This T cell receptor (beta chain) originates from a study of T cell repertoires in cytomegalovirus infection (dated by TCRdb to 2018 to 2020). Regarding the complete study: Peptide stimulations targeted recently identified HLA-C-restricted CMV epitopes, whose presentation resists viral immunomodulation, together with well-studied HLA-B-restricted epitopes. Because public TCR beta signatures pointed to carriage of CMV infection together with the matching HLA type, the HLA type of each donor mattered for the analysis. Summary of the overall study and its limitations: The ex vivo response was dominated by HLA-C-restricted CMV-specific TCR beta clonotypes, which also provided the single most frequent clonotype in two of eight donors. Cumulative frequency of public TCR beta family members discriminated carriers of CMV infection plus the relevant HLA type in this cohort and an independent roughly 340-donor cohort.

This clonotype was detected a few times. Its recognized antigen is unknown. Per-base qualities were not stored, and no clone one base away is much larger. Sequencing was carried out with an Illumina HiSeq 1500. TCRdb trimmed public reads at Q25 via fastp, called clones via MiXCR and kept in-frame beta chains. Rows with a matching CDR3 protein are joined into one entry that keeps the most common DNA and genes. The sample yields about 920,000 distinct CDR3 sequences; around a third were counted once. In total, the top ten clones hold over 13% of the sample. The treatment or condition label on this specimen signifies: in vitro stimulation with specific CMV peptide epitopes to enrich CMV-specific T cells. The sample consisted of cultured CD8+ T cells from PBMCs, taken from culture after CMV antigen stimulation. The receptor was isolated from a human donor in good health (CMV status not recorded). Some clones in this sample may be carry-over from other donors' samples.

The DNA reads TGTGCCAGCAGCTTTGGACAGGGGACTAATGAAAAACTGTTTTTT. This translates into CASSFGQGTNEKLFF. The chain links TRBV7-9 with TRBJ1-4; TRBD1 matches 9 bases in the middle. The germline V gene (reference sequence) yields SEHNR for CDR1 and FQNEAQ for CDR2. Including the terminal cysteine and phenylalanine, the CDR3 comprises 15 residues. Solely the CDR3 DNA is kept, with 45 bases framed from the first base. Compared with germline, V lacks 3 bases and J lacks 2 bases; bases without a gene match: 1. Extended through the reference TRBV7-9 and TRBJ1-4 proteins, this CDR3 yields the full variable domain: DTGVSQNPRHKITKRGQNVTFRCDPISEHNRLYWYRQTLGQGPEFLTYFQNEAQLEKSRLLSDRFSAERPKGSFSTLEIQRTEQGDSAMYLCASSFGQGTNEKLFFGSGTQLSVL.